The 23 T cell receptor beta chains reported below all come from one sample, sequenced in a study of blood T cells in healthy people across ages (dated by TCRdb to the mid-2010s). Libraries were built with 5' RACE. Data came from an Illumina HiSeq 2500. A second roughly 7 to 12 cycle PCR used a sample-barcoded 5' primer and a J-beta primer mix. The public reads were reanalyzed by TCRdb: fastp trimming at Q25, MiXCR alignment, in-frame beta chains only. Rows are combined by CDR3 protein, so each entry shows the most common genes and DNA. In all, the sample holds 1.5 million to 1.8 million distinct CDR3 sequences, and approximately 43% of those were seen once. The leading ten clones occupy roughly 3.7% of the sample. The sequenced material came from blood. These receptors were taken from a woman aged 18-29 years in good health.

This clonotype was detected only a few times. The V gene is TRBV5-1, the J gene TRBJ1-2; 7 nucleotides agree with TRBD1. J lost 4 bases, V lost 3 bases, and 9 bases had no gene match. The CDR3 contains 15 residues. Germline V gene data show CDR1 as SGHRS and CDR2 as YFSETQ. The CDR3 DNA reads TGCGCCAGCAGCTCGTCGACAGGGTTCGTCTATGGCTACACCTTC. This gives the protein CASSSSTGFVYGYTF.

The genes are TRBV12-3 or TRBV12-4 and TRBJ1-2, with unresolved D. Between the trimmed V and J ends, which lost 2 bases and 7 bases, there was a span of 8 bases. CDR3 length: 12 amino acids. CDR3 sequence reads: CASSLTATGYTF. CDR3 sequence (DNA): TGTGCCAGCAGTTTAACAGCCACTGGCTACACCTTC.

This clonotype was observed many times. The chain has TRBV12-3 or TRBV12-4 and TRBJ2-7, with 7 bases that match TRBD1. The CDR3 spans 13 residues. Trimming at V came to 6 bases and at J to 0 bases, leaving 2 bases not matched to a gene. CDR3 loop: CASSPGGSYEQYF. The CDR3 DNA sequence: TGTGCCAGCAGCCCAGGGGGCTCCTACGAGCAGTACTTC.

The chain uses TRBV30 and TRBJ1-4; TRBD1 matches 7 bases. Germline-derived CDR1 and CDR2 are GTSNPN and SVGIG (reference sequence). Trimming removed 2 bases from V and 7 bases from J; junction bases left unmatched: 7. The CDR3 spans 14 residues. The DNA for the CDR3 is TGTGCCTGGAGTCTGGCAGGGGGTTTTGAAAAACTGTTTTTT. Its translation: CAWSLAGGFEKLFF.

This chain uses TRBV20-1 with TRBJ2-7; TRBD1 aligns across 10 bases. Germline trimming cut 1 base from V and 0 bases from J; bases unmatched to any gene: 6. Germline CDR1 is DFQATT and CDR2 is SNEGSKA (reference sequence). There are 16 residues in the CDR3. In DNA form, the CDR3 reads TGCAGTGCTAGAGGCCCGGGACAGGGGTTCTCCTACGAGCAGTACTTC. Amino acids: CSARGPGQGFSYEQYF.

This clonotype was picked up a small number of times. The rearrangement links TRBV5-1 to TRBJ2-6, with 8 bases matching TRBD1. J lost 0 bases, V lost 0 bases, and 5 bases had no gene match. CDR1 is SGHRS, CDR2 YFSETQ, per germline. CDR3 length: 18 residues. The CDR3 DNA sequence: TGCGCCAGCAGCTTGGAGGGACAGGCATACTCTGGGGCCAACGTCCTGACTTTC. This sequence encodes CASSLEGQAYSGANVLTF.

The chain couples TRBV20-1 to TRBJ2-7; 7 positions agree with TRBD1. Germline CDR1 DFQATT, CDR2 SNEGSKA (reference sequence). The CDR3 consists of 11 residues. V lost 6 bases, J lost 3 bases, and 2 bases stayed unmatched. CDR3 nucleotides: TGCAGTGCCCCAGGGGGCTACGAGCAGTACTTC. It codes for CSAPGGYEQYF.

This clonotype was seen more than once but under ten times. The chain employs TRBV29-1 and TRBJ2-5, with TRBD2 identical over 9 bases. Trimming took 2 bases from V and 5 from J; bases not matched to a gene: 12. The CDR3 extends over 16 amino acids. Germline V gives CDR1 SQVTM, CDR2 ANQGSEA. The CDR3, as DNA: TGCAGCGTTGAATGGACTAGCGTTCCGGCCAGGGAGACCCAGTACTTC. This gives the protein CSVEWTSVPARETQYF.

About this clonotype itself: A much bigger clone sits one base away, suggesting this may be a read error. This sequence joins TRBV3-1 and TRBJ2-5; TRBD2 matches at 8 bases. Per the germline V gene, CDR1 is LGHDT and CDR2 is YNNKEL (reference sequence). CDR3 size: 17 residues. V lost 3 bases, J lost 11 bases, and 20 bases stayed unmatched. CDR3 in DNA: TGTGCCAGCAGCCATCAACTAGCGGCTCAAGGGAACAATGAGCAGTACTTC. As protein: CASSHQLAAQGNNEQYF.

This clonotype was counted only a few times. The chain combines TRBV4-2 with TRBJ2-3, with 9 bases matching TRBD2. Trimming removed 0 bases from V and 5 bases from J; junction bases left unmatched: 9. This CDR3 is 17 amino acids long. Germline CDR1 and CDR2: LGHNA and YNFKEQ. The CDR3 loop reads CASSQDRAGGPEDTQYF. DNA of the CDR3: TGTGCCAGCAGCCAAGATCGGGCGGGAGGGCCGGAAGATACGCAGTATTTT.

The rearrangement links TRBV18 to TRBJ2-1; 8 nucleotides line up with TRBD2. Germline CDR1 and CDR2: KGHSH and LQKENI. This CDR3 contains 16 residues. The V segment lost 1 base and the J segment 9 bases; nucleotides outside the gene matches: 11. The CDR3 coding sequence is TGTGCCAGCTCACCACTTGACCAGCGGGAGTGGAGTGAGCAGTTCTTC. Protein: CASSPLDQREWSEQFF.

V gene TRBV6-6 combines with J gene TRBJ2-1; D possibly matches TRBD1 or TRBD2 (5 bases each). The V end lost 7 bases, the J end lost 8 bases, and 18 bases lay between the germline ends. The CDR3 contains 14 residues. The germline V gene has CDR1 MNHNY and CDR2 SVGAGI (reference sequence). The CDR3, as DNA: TGTGCCAGCACCGGGACCAACAACAAGGATGAGCAGTTCTTC. Its protein is CASTGTNNKDEQFF.

This chain connects TRBV20-1 to TRBJ1-2, with a tentative D call TRBD1 (5 bases). The V end was cut by 1 base, the J end by 1 base, with 7 bases between. The CDR3 has 13 amino acids. Germline CDR1 DFQATT, CDR2 SNEGSKA (reference sequence). The CDR3 spells CSARVGVNYGYTF. CDR3 nucleotide sequence: TGCAGTGCTAGAGTGGGGGTTAACTATGGCTACACCTTC.

This clonotype was seen a few times. The chain has TRBV6-1 and TRBJ1-1; perhaps TRBD1 as D (6 bases). Germline V CDR1 and CDR2: MNHNS, SASEGT. This CDR3 contains 11 residues. The germline V and J ends were trimmed by 9 bases and 5 bases, with 10 bases remaining between them. The CDR3 DNA sequence: TGTGCCAGTCTACAGGGAACTGAAGCTTTCTTT. This gives the protein CASLQGTEAFF.

The chain recombines TRBV5-1 with TRBJ2-3; 10 bases fit TRBD2. Germline trimming cut 4 bases from V and 3 bases from J; bases unmatched to any gene: 8. Germline V gives CDR1 SGHRS, CDR2 YFSETQ. The CDR3 runs to 16 residues. In DNA, the CDR3 is TGCGCCAGCAGCCTGGCCGCTAGCGGGGGAACAGATACGCAGTATTTT. Amino acids: CASSLAASGGTDTQYF.

This clonotype was counted a few times. The CDR3 region has the DNA TGCAGTGCTAGAGATACAGCGGGACAATACAATGAGCAGTTCTTC. This encodes CSARDTAGQYNEQFF. The chain recombines TRBV20-1 with TRBJ2-1; D may be TRBD2 (7 bases). The CDR3 is 15 amino acids. The germline V and J ends were trimmed by 0 bases and 4 bases, with 13 bases remaining between them. The germline V gene has CDR1 DFQATT and CDR2 SNEGSKA (reference sequence).

V gene TRBV12-3 or TRBV12-4 combines with J gene TRBJ1-1; D not certain. Deletions cut 3 bases from V and 0 bases from J, with 11 bases between. This CDR3 comprises 15 residues. In DNA, the CDR3 is TGTGCCAGCAGTTTTTCGACGACTATGAACACTGAAGCTTTCTTT. Amino acids: CASSFSTTMNTEAFF.

V is TRBV5-6 and J is TRBJ2-3; D perhaps matches TRBD1 (6 bases). There are 15 residues in the CDR3. With 0 bases removed from V and 0 bases from J, the gap between germline ends came to 8 bases. Germline V gene data show CDR1 as SGHDT and CDR2 as YYEEEE. The CDR3, as DNA: TGTGCCAGCAGCTTGGCGACAGGCAGCACAGATACGCAGTATTTT. Protein sequence: CASSLATGSTDTQYF.

The chain employs TRBV12-3 or TRBV12-4 and TRBJ2-3, with D perhaps matching TRBD1 or TRBD2 (5 bases each). V lost 5 bases and J lost 1, with 13 bases in between. This CDR3 is built from 15 residues. CDR3 loop: CASSLGWDGTDTQYF. CDR3 sequence (DNA): TGTGCCAGCAGTCTGGGCTGGGACGGCACAGATACGCAGTATTTT.

The chain combines TRBV6-6 with TRBJ2-7; D remains ambiguous. V lost 6 bases to trimming and J lost 2 bases, with 17 bases between them. The CDR3 extends over 15 amino acids. The germline V gene encodes CDR1 MNHNY and CDR2 SVGAGI (reference sequence). As DNA, the CDR3 is TGTGCCAGCAGGAGATTTAAACAGCTTACCTACGAGCAGTACTTC. Its translation is CASRRFKQLTYEQYF.

The chain has TRBV6-1 and TRBJ1-3, with a tentative D call TRBD1 (6 bases). V was shortened by 6 bases and J by 0 bases, with 12 bases between the two germline ends. The CDR3 extends over 15 amino acids. Germline V gene data show CDR1 as MNHNS and CDR2 as SASEGT. The CDR3 DNA sequence: TGTGCCAGCAGGGACAGCGCTAGCTCTGGAAACACCATATATTTT. It translates to CASRDSASSGNTIYF.

The rearrangement joins TRBV7-2 to TRBJ2-3, with D unresolved. The V gene lost 3 bases and the J gene lost 0 bases, with 10 bases spanning the gap. Germline lookup yields CDR1 SGHTA and CDR2 FQGNSA. The CDR3 spans 15 residues. CDR3 region: CASSFDRSSTDTQYF. The DNA for the CDR3 is TGTGCCAGCAGCTTCGACCGATCTAGCACAGATACGCAGTATTTT.

The chain combines TRBV2 with TRBJ1-1; D is unclear. The CDR3 loop spans 13 amino acids. CDR1 SNHLY and CDR2 FYNNEI come from the germline V gene. The ends were cut back, 7 bases at V and 0 bases at J, with 9 bases in the middle. The CDR3 region has the DNA TGTGCCAGCACCGAGGAGGTGAACACTGAAGCTTTCTTT. Translating it yields CASTEEVNTEAFF.